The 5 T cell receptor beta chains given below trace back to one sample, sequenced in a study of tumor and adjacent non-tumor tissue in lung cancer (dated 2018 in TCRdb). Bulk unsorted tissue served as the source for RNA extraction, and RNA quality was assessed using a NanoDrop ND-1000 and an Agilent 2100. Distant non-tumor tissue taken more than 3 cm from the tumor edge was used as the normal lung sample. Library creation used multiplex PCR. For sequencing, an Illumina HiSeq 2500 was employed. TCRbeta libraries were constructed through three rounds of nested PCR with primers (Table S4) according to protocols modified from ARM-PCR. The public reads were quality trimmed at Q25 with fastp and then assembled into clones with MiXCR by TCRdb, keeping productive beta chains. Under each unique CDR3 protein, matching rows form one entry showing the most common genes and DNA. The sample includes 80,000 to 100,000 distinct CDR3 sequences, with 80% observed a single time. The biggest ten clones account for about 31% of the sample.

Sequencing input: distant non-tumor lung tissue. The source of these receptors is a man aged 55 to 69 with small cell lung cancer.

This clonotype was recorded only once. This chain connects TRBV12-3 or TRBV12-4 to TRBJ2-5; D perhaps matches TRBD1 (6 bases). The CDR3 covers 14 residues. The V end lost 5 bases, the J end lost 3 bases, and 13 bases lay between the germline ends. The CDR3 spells CASSHSGGKETQYF. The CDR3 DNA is TGTGCCAGCAGTCATAGTGGGGGCAAAGAGACCCAGTACTTC.

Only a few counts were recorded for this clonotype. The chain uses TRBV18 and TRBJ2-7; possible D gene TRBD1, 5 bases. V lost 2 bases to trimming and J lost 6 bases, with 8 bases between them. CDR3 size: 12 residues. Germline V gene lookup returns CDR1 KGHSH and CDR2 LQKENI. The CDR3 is CASSPTGFEQYF. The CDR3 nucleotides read TGTGCCAGCTCACCAACAGGCTTCGAGCAGTACTTC.

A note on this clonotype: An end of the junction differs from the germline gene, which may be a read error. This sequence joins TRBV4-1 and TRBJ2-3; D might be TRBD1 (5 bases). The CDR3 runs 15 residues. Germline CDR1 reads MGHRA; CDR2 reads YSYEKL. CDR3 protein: CVSSLEQAGTDTQYF. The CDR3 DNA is TGCGTCAGCAGCCTAGAACAGGCGGGCACAGATACGCAGTATTTT.

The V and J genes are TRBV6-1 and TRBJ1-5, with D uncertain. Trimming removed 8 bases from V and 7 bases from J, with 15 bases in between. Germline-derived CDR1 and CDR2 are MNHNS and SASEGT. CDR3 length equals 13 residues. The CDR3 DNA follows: TGTGCCAGCCGGATAGGAGGCGGCCAGCCCCAGCATTTT. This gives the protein CASRIGGGQPQHF.

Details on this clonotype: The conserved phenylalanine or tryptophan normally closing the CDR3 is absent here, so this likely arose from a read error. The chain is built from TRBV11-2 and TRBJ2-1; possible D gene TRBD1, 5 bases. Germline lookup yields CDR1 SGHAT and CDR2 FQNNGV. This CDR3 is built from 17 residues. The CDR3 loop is CTSSLVTAQNSYNEQFY. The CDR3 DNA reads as TGTACCAGCAGTTTAGTGACAGCCCAGAACTCCTACAATGAGCAGTTCTAC.